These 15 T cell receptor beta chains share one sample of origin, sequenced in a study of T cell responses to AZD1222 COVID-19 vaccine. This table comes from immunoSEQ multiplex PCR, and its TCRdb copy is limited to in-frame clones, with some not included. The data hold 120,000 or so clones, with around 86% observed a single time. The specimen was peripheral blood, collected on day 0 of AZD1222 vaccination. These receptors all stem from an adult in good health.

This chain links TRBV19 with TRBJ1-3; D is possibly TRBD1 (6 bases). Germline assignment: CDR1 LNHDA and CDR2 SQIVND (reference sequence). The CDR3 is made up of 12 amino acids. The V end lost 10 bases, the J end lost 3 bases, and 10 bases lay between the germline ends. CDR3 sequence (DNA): TGTGCCACCACAGGGATTGGAAACACCATATATTTT. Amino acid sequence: CATTGIGNTIYF.

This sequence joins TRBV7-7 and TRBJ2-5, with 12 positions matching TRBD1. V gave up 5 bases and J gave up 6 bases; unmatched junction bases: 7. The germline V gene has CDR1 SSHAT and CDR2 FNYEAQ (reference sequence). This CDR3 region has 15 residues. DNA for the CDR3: TGTGCCAGCAGCCCCGGGACAGGGGGCGTGAAGACCCAGTACTTC. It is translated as CASSPGTGGVKTQYF.

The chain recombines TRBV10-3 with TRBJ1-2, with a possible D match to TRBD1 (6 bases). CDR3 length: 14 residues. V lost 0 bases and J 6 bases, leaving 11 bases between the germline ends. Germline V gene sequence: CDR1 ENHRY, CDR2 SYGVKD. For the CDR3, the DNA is TGTGCCATCAGTGAGTCGACAGGACTAAATGGCTACACCTTC. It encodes CAISESTGLNGYTF.

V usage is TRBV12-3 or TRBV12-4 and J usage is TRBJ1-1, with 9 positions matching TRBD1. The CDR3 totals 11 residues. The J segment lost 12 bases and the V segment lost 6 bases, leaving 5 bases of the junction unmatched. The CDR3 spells CASRQGQGTFF. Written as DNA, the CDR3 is TGTGCCAGCAGACAAGGACAGGGGACTTTCTTT.

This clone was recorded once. The CDR3 protein is CASSIGTGGVSPLHF. In nucleotides, the CDR3 is TGCGCCAGCAGCATTGGGACAGGGGGCGTCTCACCCCTCCACTTT. The genes are TRBV4-1 and TRBJ1-6, with TRBD1 matching 12 bases. This CDR3 comprises 15 residues. Germline V gene data show CDR1 as MGHRA and CDR2 as YSYEKL. V was pared by 5 bases and J by 10 bases, with 6 bases of the junction left unmatched.

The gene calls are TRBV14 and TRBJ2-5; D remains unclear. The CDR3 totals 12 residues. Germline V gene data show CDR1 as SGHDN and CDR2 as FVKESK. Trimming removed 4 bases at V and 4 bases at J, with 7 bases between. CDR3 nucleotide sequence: TGTGCCAGCAGCCCCCCCGCAGAGACCCAGTACTTC. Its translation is CASSPPAETQYF. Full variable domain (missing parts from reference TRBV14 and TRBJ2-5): EAGVTQFPSHSVIEKGQTVTLRCDPISGHDNLYWYRRVMGKEIKFLLHFVKESKQDESGMPNNRFLAERTGGTYSTLKVQPAELEDSGVYFCASSPPAETQYFGPGTRLLVL.

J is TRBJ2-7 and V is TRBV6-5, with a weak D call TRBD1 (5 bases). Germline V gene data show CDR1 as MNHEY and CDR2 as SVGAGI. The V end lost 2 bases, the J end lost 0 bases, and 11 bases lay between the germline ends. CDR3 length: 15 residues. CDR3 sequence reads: CASSYRGMGSYEQYF. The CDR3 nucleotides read TGTGCCAGCAGTTACAGGGGAATGGGCTCCTACGAGCAGTACTTC.

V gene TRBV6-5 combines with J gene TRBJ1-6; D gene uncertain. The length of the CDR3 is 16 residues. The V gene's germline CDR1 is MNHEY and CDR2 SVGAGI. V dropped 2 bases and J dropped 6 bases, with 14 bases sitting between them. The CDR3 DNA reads TGTGCCAGCAGTTACGCCGACTCAACCACTAATTCACCCCTCCACTTT. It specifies CASSYADSTTNSPLHF.

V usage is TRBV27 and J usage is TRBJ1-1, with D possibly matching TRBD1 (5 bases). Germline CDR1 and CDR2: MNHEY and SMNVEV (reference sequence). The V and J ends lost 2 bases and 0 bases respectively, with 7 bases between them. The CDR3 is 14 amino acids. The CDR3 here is CASSLGGLNTEAFF. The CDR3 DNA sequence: TGTGCCAGCAGTTTAGGGGGATTGAACACTGAAGCTTTCTTT.

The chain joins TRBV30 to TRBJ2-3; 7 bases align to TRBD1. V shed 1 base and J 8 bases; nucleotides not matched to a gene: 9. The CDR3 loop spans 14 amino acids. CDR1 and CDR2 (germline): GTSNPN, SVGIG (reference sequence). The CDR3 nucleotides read TGTGCCTGGAGTGACAGGGGATTGAGAGGTACGCAGTATTTT. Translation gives CAWSDRGLRGTQYF.

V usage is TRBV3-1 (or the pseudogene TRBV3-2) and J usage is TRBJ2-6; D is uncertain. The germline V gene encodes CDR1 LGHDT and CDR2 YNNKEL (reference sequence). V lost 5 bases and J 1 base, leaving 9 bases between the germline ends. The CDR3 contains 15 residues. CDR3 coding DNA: TGTGCCAGCAGCTCTTTCGAGTCTGGGGCCAACGTCCTGACTTTC. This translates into CASSSFESGANVLTF.

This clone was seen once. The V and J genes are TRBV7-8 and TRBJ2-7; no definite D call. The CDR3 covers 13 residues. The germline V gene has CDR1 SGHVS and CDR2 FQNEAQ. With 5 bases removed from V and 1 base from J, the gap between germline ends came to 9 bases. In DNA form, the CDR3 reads TGTGCCAGCAGCCCTCAAGCGTCCTACGAGCAGTACTTC. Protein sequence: CASSPQASYEQYF. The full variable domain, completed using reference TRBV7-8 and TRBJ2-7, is GAGVSQSPRYKVAKRGQDVALRCDPISGHVSLFWYQQALGQGPEFLTYFQNEAQLDKSGLPSDRFFAERPEGSVSTLKIQRTQQEDSAVYLCASSPQASYEQYFGPGTRLTVT.

CDR3 sequence (DNA): TGCGCCAGCAGCCAAGGGACAGATGAAAAACTGTTTTTT. It translates to CASSQGTDEKLFF. The V gene is TRBV4-1, the J gene TRBJ1-4, with a weak D call TRBD1 (6 bases). V was cut by 1 base and J by 6 bases, with 6 bases left in between. The CDR3 is 13 residues long. Germline CDR1 and CDR2: MGHRA and YSYEKL.

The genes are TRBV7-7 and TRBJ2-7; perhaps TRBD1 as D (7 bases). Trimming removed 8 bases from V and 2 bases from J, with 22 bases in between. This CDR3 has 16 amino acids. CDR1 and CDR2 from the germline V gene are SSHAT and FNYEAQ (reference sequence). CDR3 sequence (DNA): TGTGCCAGCCACAGGGGAGGCGGGGATCTCACCTACGAGCAGTACTTC. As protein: CASHRGGGDLTYEQYF.

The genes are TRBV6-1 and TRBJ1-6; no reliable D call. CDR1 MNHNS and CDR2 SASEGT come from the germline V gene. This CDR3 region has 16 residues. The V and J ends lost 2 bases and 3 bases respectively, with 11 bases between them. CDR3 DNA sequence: TGTGCCAGCAGTGAAATGGAAGGTTTCTATAATTCACCCCTCCACTTT. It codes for CASSEMEGFYNSPLHF.